Below, 10 T cell receptor beta chains from the same sample are listed, as sequenced in a study of immune heterogeneity within non-small cell lung tumors. Bulk tumor genomic DNA, roughly 600 ng per sample, was used as template. Multiple widely separated biopsies were taken from each primary tumor at surgery. Patients underwent curative surgery for non-small cell lung cancer (untreated and newly diagnosed). Amplification of TCR beta CDR3 was performed by multiplex PCR with 32 V and 13 J primers. MiXCR, run by TCRdb on the multiplex PCR reads, gives a single entry per CDR3 protein. There are 1,900 or so distinct CDR3 sequences in the sample; 25% to 30% occur only once, and roughly an eighth lies in the top ten. The sample comprised lung tumor tissue. The receptors derive from a woman between 45 and 60 years old with non-small cell lung cancer.

As concerns this clonotype: Germline is not matched at one junction end, which may reflect a read error. The chain uses TRBV19 and TRBJ2-7, with 9 bases that match TRBD1. Germline V gene data show CDR1 as LNHDA and CDR2 as SQIVND (reference sequence). CDR3 length equals 17 residues. CDR3 coding DNA: TGTTCCAGTAGTGCCGCGCAATCCGGGACAGGGCACTACGAGCAGTACTTC. This codes for CSSSAAQSGTGHYEQYF.

The chain couples TRBV3-1 to TRBJ1-3; TRBD1 agrees at 8 bases. Germline lookup yields CDR1 LGHDT and CDR2 YNNKEL (reference sequence). The CDR3 contains 16 residues. J was trimmed by 0 bases and V by 4 bases; bases with no gene match: 5. The DNA for the CDR3 is TGTGCCAGCAGCCGAACAGGGGGTAACTCTGGAAACACCATATATTTT. It translates to CASSRTGGNSGNTIYF.

In its sample, this clonotype is medium-sized (0.01 to 0.1%). The J gene is TRBJ2-5, the V gene TRBV7-3, with D perhaps TRBD1 or TRBD2 (6 bases each). Trimming pared 7 bases from V and 1 base from J, leaving 13 bases between. Per the germline V gene, CDR1 is SGHTA and CDR2 is FQGTGA. The CDR3 covers 14 residues. CDR3 DNA: TGTGCCAGCATCCTCCGGGGGCTCCAAGAGACCCAGTACTTC. Protein sequence: CASILRGLQETQYF.

By sample fraction, this clonotype is medium-sized (0.01 to 0.1%). The genes are TRBV6-1 and TRBJ2-3, with TRBD2 matching over 13 bases. This CDR3 comprises 17 residues. Germline-derived CDR1 and CDR2 are MNHNS and SASEGT. V was clipped by 2 bases and J by 1 base; unmatched bases: 3. The CDR3 loop reads CASSEWGTSGGTDTQYF. CDR3 DNA: TGTGCCAGCAGTGAATGGGGGACTAGCGGGGGCACAGATACGCAGTATTTT.

This clonotype came up a few times. The rearrangement uses TRBV19 and TRBJ1-5; 9 bases align to TRBD1. V trimming: 8 bases; J trimming: 1 base; junction bases outside the gene matches: 12. Germline V gene data show CDR1 as LNHDA and CDR2 as SQIVND (reference sequence). The CDR3 runs 17 residues. Written as DNA, the CDR3 is TGTGCCAGTGACAGGGGGACAGGTGGGTTGAGCAATCAGCCCCAGCATTTT. This sequence encodes CASDRGTGGLSNQPQHF.

The sample holds a few counts of this clonotype. This rearrangement joins TRBV3-1 to TRBJ2-4; D gene ambiguous. The CDR3 is 16 residues long. Per the germline V gene, CDR1 is LGHDT and CDR2 is YNNKEL (reference sequence). V lost 0 bases to trimming and J lost 0 bases, with 9 bases between them. CDR3: CASSQEMSPAKNIQYF. Here the CDR3 DNA reads TGTGCCAGCAGCCAAGAGATGTCTCCAGCCAAAAACATTCAGTACTTC.

Worth noting for this clonotype: The junction shows a germline mismatch at one end, possibly a read error. The chain joins TRBV6-1 to TRBJ2-4, with 12 bases aligning to TRBD2. CDR1 MNHNS and CDR2 SASEGT come from the germline V gene. The CDR3 is made up of 18 amino acids. Here the CDR3 DNA reads TGTGCCAGCAGAGGAGGACTAGCGGGGCCACTAGCCAAAAACATTCGGTACTTC. Protein: CASRGGLAGPLAKNIRYF.

The rearrangement links TRBV28 to TRBJ2-1; possibly TRBD1 or TRBD2 for D (5 bases each). Deletions cut 5 bases from V and 8 bases from J, with 22 bases between. The CDR3 extends over 16 amino acids. The germline CDR1 and CDR2 sequences are MDHEN and SYDVKM. The CDR3 is CASSRGRDARRDEQFF. CDR3 nucleotide sequence: TGTGCCAGCAGTCGGGGTAGGGACGCCCGGAGAGATGAGCAGTTCTTC.

The chain uses TRBV2 and TRBJ2-1; D is uncertain. The germline gives CDR1 SNHLY, CDR2 FYNNEI. Trimming stripped 7 bases from V and 8 bases from J, with 12 bases between. The CDR3 has 12 amino acids. CDR3 nucleotide sequence: TGTGCCAGCACCGCCCTGGCGGATGAGCAGTTCTTC. It codes for CASTALADEQFF.

This clonotype occurred a few times. The V call is TRBV29-1, the J call TRBJ2-1; 9 bases align to TRBD1. With V trimmed by 4 bases and J by 4 bases, 8 bases remained unmatched. The CDR3 is made up of 15 amino acids. The V gene's germline CDR1 is SQVTM and CDR2 ANQGSEA. The CDR3 region is CSVVRDRVKYNEQFF. In nucleotides, the CDR3 is TGCAGCGTTGTCCGGGACAGGGTAAAGTACAATGAGCAGTTCTTC.